This entry features one T cell receptor beta chain sequence. Its antigen is not yet known. Nothing much larger sits one base from this clone, and base qualities are not available. Sequences SQVTM (CDR1) and ANQGSEA (CDR2) are obtained from the germline V gene. For this chain, trimming is 6 bases at the V end and 4 bases at the J end, and the number of junction bases without a gene match is 6. From cysteine to phenylalanine, the CDR3 is 13 amino acids long. Only the CDR3 portion is preserved as DNA: 39 bases, with reading frame beginning at the first base. This sample stems from a study of beta chain features in type 1 diabetes (dated by TCRdb to between 2017 and 2018). Background on the whole study: Mean age, gender distribution, total cell number and subset yield were not different between patients and healthy donors. A total of about 100 million sorted cells were examined across all samples, and RNA yield correlated strongly with the number of cells per subset. In the study, recently diagnosed type 1 diabetes patients and matched healthy donors were compared on the TCRB repertoires of their sorted circulating CD4+ T cell subsets. Naive and central memory subsets were obtained from all 30 or so donors, but regulatory and stem cell-like memory subsets were isolated from only 8 patients and about 8 healthy donors. General findings and caveats noted by the study authors: Fewer insertions and more nucleotide deletions at VDJ recombination sites were observed in patients with type 1 diabetes, implying thymic rearrangement abnormalities. Shorter templates might be favored by PCR, yet because patient and control samples were amplified and corrected together, any such skew would affect both groups equally. Naive, central memory and regulatory TCRB repertoires appeared more similar among patients than among healthy donors. Only small numbers of individuals were included in the HLA sub-analyses, which left unresolved whether HLA type had any influence on TCRB rearrangement. Because cDNA was sequenced instead of genomic DNA, activated cells with high expression could be over-represented, although the groups did not differ in activation or CD3 levels. A moderate but significant shortening of TCRB CDR3 length was observed in type 1 diabetes patients in all four CD4+ subsets.

From each donor, a single peripheral blood sample of around 120 mL on average was drawn into heparinised tubes. Naive, central memory, regulatory and stem cell-like memory CD4+ T cells were sorted on a BD FACSAria II using a panel including CD45RO, CCR7, CD25, CD127, CD95 and CD27. Purity was above 95% for every sorted population. Right away, PBMCs were isolated by Lymphoprep density gradient centrifugation and were stained directly, with no culture step. To minimize batch effects, samples were stained and sorted in pairs, one healthy donor with one patient per experiment. The High Capacity cDNA Reverse Transcription Kit was used to reverse transcribe all of the isolated RNA, meaning that expressed TCRB transcripts were what got sequenced. Naive, central memory and regulatory T cell samples underwent deep immunoSEQ sequencing, averaging about 3.57 million total reads per sample. Sorted cells were lysed in RLT buffer, and RNA was extracted using DNase-treated RNeasy Micro or Mini kits according to cell number. Each cell subset was processed on its own to prevent cross-contamination, while patient and healthy donor samples were processed together. TCRB sequences were amplified from cDNA with the immunoSEQ multiplex PCR, producing 87-bp fragments spanning the CDR3 region. Sequencing of the amplicons was done on the Illumina HiSeq platform. The original pipeline was this. Synthetic template baselines were used to correct PCR bias computationally, reads within Hamming distance 2 were collapsed, and singletons that could not be merged were discarded. Reads were aligned against IMGT to assign V, D and J genes, CDR3 length and insertions or deletions at six rearrangement sites. Clonotype counts were normalized to sorted cell number within each subset before computing true diversity and Gini coefficients with the tcR R package. The overlap coefficient, calculated on TCRB nucleotide sequences, was used to measure repertoire sharing. Out-of-frame TCRB sequences from naive cells were analyzed as a proxy for the pre-selection repertoire. This immuneACCESS table, as held by TCRdb, lists in-frame sequences with V and J called but not all clones. Of the missing ones, under half trace to an unresolved V gene in checked studies; the others have no known cause. V and J calls and clone size are those listed in that table; D and trimming were worked out from the DNA. The sample contains 300,000 to 450,000 clones, about 12% of them found a single time. Roughly 0.015% of the sample comes from the top ten.

This sequence originates from a man aged 18-30 years in good health. The chain uses TRBV29-1 and TRBJ2-5; the central 9 bases match TRBD1. Sequencing used naive CD4+ T cells from blood. According to the study, the label for this sample's cell subset or site signals: true naive CD4+ T cells. The CDR3 loop reads CSVSQGAGETQYF. The nucleotides are TGCAGCGTATCACAGGGGGCGGGAGAGACCCAGTACTTC.